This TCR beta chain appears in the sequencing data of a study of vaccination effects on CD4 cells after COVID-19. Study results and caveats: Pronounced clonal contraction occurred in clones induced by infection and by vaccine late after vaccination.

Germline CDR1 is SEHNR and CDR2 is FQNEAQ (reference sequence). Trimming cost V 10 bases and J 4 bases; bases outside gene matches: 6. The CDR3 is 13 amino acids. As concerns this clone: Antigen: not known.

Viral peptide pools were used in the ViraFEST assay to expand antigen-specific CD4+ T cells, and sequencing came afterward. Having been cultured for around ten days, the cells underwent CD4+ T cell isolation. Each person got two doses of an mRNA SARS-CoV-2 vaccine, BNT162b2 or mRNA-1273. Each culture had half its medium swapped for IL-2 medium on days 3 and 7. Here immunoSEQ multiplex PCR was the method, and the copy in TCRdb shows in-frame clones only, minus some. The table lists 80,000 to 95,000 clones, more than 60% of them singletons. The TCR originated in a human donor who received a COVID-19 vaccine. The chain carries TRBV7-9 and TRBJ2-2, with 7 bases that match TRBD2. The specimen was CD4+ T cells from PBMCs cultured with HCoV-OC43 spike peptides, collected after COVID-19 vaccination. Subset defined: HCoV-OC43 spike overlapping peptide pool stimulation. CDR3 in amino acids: CATRRGSTGELFF. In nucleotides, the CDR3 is TGTGCCACGCGGCGGGGGAGCACCGGGGAGCTGTTTTTT.